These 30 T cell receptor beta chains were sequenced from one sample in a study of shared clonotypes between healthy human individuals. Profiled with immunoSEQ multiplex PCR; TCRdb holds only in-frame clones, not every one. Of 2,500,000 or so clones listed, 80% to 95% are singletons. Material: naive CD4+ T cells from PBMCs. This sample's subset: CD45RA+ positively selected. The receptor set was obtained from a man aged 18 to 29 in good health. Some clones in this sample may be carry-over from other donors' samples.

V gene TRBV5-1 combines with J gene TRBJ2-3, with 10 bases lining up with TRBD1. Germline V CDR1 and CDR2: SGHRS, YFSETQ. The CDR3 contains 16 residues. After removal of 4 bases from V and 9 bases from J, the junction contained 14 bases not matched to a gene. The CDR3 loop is CASSPPGTGAVGTQYF. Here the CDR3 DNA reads TGCGCCAGCAGCCCACCTGGGACAGGGGCGGTGGGAACGCAGTATTTT.

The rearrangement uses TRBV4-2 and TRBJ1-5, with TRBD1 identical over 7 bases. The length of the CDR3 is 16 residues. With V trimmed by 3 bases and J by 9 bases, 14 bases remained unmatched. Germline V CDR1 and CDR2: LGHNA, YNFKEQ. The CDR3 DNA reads TGTGCCAGCAGCCAGGGACTGACAGGGTCCGCGAGGCCCCAGCATTTT. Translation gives CASSQGLTGSARPQHF.

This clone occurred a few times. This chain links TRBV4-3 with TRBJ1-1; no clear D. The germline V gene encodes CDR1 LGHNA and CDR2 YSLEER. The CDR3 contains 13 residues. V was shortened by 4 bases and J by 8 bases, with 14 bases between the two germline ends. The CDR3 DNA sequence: TGCGCCAGCAGCCTAAATGGCCAGACAGAAGCTTTCTTT. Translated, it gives CASSLNGQTEAFF.

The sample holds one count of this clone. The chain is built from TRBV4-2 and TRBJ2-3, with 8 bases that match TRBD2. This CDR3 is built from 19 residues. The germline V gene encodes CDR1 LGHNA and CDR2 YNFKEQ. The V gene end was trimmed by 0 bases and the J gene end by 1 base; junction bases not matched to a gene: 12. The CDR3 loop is CASSQERSGMGLRTDTQYF. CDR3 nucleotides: TGTGCCAGCAGCCAAGAACGTAGCGGGATGGGTTTACGCACAGATACGCAGTATTTT.

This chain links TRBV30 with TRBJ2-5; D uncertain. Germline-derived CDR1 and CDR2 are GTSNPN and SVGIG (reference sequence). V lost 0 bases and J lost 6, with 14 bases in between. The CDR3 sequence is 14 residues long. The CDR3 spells CAWSVRGSRKTQYF. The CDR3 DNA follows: TGTGCCTGGAGTGTACGTGGATCGAGAAAGACCCAGTACTTC.

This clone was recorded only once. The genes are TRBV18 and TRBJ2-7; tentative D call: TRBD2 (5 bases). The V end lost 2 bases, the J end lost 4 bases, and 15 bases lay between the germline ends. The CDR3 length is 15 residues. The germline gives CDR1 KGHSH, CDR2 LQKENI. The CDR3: CASSPGVGMRYEQYF. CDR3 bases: TGTGCCAGCTCACCAGGTGTCGGGATGCGGTACGAGCAGTACTTC.

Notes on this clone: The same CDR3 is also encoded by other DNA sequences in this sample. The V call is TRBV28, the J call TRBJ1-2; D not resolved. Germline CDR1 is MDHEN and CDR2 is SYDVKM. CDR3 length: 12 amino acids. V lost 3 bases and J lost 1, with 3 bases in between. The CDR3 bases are TGTGCCAGCAGTTTCCGTAACTATGGCTACACCTTC. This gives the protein CASSFRNYGYTF.

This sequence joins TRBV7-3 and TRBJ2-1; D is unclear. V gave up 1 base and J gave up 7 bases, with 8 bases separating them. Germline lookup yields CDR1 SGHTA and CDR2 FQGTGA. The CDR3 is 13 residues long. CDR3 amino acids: CASSLNGRNEQFF. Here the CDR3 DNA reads TGTGCCAGCAGCTTAAACGGGCGGAATGAGCAGTTCTTC.

Written as DNA, the CDR3 is TGTGCCAGCAGCCCCGAGGTTGCCAAAAACATTCAGTACTTC. It specifies CASSPEVAKNIQYF. This chain connects TRBV7-2 to TRBJ2-4; the D is unclear. Trimming left V 5 bases short and J 1 base short, with 9 bases between. The CDR3 runs 14 residues. The germline gives CDR1 SGHTA, CDR2 FQGNSA.

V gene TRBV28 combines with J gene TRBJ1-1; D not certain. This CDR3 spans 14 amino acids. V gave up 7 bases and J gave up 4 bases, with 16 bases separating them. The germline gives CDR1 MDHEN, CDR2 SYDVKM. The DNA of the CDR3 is TGTGCCAGCACCACCCCCCATCCCGGCACTGAAGCTTTCTTT. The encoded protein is CASTTPHPGTEAFF.

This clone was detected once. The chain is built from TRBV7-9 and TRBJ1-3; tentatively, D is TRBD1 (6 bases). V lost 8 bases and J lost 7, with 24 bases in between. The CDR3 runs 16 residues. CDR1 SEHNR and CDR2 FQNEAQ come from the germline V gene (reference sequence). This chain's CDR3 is CASSVSGAGFGNTIYF. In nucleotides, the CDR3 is TGTGCCAGCTCCGTATCGGGGGCAGGTTTTGGGAACACCATATATTTT.

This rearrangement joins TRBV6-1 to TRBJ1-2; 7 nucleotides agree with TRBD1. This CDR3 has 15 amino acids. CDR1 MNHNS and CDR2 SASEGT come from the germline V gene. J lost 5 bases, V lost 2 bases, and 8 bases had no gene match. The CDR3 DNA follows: TGTGCCAGCAGTGAAAGCCTCGACAGGGATTATGGCTACACCTTC. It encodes CASSESLDRDYGYTF.

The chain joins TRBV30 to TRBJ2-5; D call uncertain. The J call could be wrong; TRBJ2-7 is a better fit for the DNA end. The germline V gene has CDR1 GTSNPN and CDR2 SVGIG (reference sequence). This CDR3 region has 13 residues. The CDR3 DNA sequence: TGTGCCTGGAGCCCAGGTAGAACCTACGAGCAGTACTTC. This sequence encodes CAWSPGRTYEQYF.

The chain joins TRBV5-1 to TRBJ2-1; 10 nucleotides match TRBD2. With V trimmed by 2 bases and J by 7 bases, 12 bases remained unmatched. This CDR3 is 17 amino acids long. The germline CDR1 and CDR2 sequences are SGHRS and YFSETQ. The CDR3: CASSFAQREGLRNEQFF. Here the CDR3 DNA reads TGCGCCAGCAGCTTCGCTCAGCGGGAGGGCCTTCGTAATGAGCAGTTCTTC.

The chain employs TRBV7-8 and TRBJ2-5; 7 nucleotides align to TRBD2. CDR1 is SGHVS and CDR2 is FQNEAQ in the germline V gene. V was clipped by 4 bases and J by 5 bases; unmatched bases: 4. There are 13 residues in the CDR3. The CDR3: CASSYGLVETQYF. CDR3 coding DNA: TGTGCCAGCAGCTACGGACTAGTGGAGACCCAGTACTTC.

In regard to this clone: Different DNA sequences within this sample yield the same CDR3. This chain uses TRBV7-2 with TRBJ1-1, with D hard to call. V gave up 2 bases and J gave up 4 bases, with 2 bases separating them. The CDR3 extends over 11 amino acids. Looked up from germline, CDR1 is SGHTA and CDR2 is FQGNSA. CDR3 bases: TGTGCCAGCAGCTTATTCACTGAAGCTTTCTTT. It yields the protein CASSLFTEAFF.

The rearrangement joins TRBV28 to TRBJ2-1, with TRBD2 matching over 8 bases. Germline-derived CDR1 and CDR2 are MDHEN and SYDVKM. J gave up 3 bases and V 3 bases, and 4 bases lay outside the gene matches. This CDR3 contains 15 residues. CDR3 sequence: CASSFTGGGYNEQFF. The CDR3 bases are TGTGCCAGCAGTTTCACGGGAGGGGGCTACAATGAGCAGTTCTTC.

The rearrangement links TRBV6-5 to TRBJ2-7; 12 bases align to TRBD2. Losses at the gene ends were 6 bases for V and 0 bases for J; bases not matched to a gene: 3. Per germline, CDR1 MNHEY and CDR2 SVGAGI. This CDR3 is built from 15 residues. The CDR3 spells CASRRTSGTSYEQYF. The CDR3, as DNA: TGTGCCAGCAGACGGACTAGCGGGACCTCCTACGAGCAGTACTTC.

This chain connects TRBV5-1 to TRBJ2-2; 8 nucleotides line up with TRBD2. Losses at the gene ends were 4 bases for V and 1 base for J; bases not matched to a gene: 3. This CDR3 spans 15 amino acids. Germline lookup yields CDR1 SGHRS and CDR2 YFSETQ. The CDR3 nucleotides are TGCGCCAGCAGCATTAGCGGGGTGAACACCGGGGAGCTGTTTTTT. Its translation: CASSISGVNTGELFF. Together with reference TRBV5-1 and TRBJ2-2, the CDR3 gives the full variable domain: KAGVTQTPRYLIKTRGQQVTLSCSPISGHRSVSWYQQTPGQGLQFLFEYFSETQRNKGNFPGRFSGRQFSNSRSEMNVSTLELGDSALYLCASSISGVNTGELFFGEGSRLTVL.

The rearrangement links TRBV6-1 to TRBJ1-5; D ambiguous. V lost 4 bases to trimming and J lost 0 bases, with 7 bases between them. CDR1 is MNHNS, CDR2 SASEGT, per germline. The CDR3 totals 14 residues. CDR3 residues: CASSASYSNQPQHF. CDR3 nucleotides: TGTGCCAGCAGTGCCAGCTATAGCAATCAGCCCCAGCATTTT.

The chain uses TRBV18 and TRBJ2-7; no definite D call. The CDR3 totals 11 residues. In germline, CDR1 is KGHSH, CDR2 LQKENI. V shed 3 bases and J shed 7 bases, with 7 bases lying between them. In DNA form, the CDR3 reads TGTGCCAGCTCACCTCCTTGGGAGCAGTACTTC. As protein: CASSPPWEQYF.

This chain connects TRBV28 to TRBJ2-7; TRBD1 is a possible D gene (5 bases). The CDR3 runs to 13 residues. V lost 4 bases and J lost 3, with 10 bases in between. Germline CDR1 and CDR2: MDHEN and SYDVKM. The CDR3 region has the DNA TGTGCCAGCAGTTACATAGACAGCTACGAGCAGTACTTC. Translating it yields CASSYIDSYEQYF. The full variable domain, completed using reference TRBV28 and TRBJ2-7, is DVKVTQSSRYLVKRTGEKVFLECVQDMDHENMFWYRQDPGLGLRLIYFSYDVKMKEKGDIPEGYSVSREKKERFSLILESASTNQTSMYLCASSYIDSYEQYFGPGTRLTVT.

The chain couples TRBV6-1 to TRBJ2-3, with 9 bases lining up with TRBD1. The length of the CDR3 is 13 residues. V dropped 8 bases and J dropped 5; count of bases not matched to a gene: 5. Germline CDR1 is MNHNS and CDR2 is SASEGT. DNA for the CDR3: TGTGCCAGCGCCCGGGACAGGGAAGATACGCAGTATTTT. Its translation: CASARDREDTQYF.

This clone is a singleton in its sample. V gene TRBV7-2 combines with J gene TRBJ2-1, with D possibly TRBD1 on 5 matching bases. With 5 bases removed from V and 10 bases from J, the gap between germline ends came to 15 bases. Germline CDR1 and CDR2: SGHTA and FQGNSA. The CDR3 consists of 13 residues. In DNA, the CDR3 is TGTGCCAGCAGCCACCAGATAGGACACGAGCAGTTCTTC. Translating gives CASSHQIGHEQFF. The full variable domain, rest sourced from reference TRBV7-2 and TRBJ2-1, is GAGVSQSPSNKVTEKGKDVELRCDPISGHTALYWYRQSLGQGLEFLIYFQGNSAPDKSGLPSDRFSAERTGGSVSTLTIQRTQQEDSAVYLCASSHQIGHEQFFGPGTRLTVL.

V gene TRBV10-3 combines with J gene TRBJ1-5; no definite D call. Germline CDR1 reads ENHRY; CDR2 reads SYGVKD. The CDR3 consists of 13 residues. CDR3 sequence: CAIGETSDQPQHF. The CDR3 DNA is TGTGCGATTGGGGAGACAAGCGATCAGCCCCAGCATTTT.

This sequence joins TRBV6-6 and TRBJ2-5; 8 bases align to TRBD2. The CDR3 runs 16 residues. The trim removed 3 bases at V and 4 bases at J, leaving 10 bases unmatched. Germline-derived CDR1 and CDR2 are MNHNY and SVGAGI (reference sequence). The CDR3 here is CASSYLSGRSRETQYF. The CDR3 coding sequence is TGTGCCAGCAGTTATCTGAGCGGGAGATCGAGAGAGACCCAGTACTTC.

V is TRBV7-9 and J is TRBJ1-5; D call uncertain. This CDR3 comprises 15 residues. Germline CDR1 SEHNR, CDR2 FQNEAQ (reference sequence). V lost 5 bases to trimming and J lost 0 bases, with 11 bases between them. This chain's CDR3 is CASSPIGVSNQPQHF. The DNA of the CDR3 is TGTGCCAGCAGCCCAATCGGGGTTAGCAATCAGCCCCAGCATTTT.

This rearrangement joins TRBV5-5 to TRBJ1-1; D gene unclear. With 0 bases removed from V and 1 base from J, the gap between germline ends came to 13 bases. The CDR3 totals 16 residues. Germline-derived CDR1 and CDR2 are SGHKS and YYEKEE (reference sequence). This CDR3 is CASSLVSLRPNTEAFF. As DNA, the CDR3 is TGTGCCAGCAGCTTGGTGAGTCTTAGGCCGAACACTGAAGCTTTCTTT.

The DNA for the CDR3 is TGTGCCAGCAGTCTCACTCGCGGTTACGACAATGAGCAGTTCTTC. Translation: CASSLTRGYDNEQFF. The V call is TRBV27, the J call TRBJ2-1, with unresolved D. There are 15 residues in the CDR3. Germline assignment: CDR1 MNHEY and CDR2 SMNVEV (reference sequence). V lost 5 bases and J lost 5, with 16 bases in between.

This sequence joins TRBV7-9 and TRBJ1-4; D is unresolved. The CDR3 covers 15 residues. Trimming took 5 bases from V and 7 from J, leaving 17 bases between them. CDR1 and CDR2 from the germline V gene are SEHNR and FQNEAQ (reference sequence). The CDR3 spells CASSPKIDPGEKLFF. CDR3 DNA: TGTGCCAGCAGCCCAAAGATTGACCCGGGTGAAAAACTGTTTTTT.